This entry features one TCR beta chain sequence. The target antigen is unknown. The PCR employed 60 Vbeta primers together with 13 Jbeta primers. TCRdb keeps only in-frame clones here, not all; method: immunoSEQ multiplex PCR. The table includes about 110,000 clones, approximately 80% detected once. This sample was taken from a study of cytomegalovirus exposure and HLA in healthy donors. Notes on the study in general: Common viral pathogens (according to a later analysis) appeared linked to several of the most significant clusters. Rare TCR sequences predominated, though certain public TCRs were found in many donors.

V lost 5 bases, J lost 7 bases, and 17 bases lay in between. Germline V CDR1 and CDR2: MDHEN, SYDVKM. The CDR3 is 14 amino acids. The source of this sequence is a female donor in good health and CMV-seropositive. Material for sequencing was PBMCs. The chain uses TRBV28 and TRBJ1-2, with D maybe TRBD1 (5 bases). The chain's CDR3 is CASSPPEGVSGYTF. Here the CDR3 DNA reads TGTGCCAGCAGTCCCCCCGAAGGGGTATCTGGCTACACCTTC.